Below, 13 T cell receptor beta chains from the same sample are listed, as sequenced in a study of siplizumab effects on memory and regulatory T cells. Some clones are missing from TCRdb's copy, which holds only in-frame ones; the method was immunoSEQ multiplex PCR. In the table there are roughly 80,000 clones, approximately 90% of which are singletons. Input material: Tregs sorted from blood. The source of these receptors is a human donor in good health.

This clone was detected a few times. This chain connects TRBV2 to TRBJ1-5; D gene unclear. The germline V and J ends were trimmed by 2 bases and 6 bases, with 14 bases remaining between them. Germline CDR1 SNHLY, CDR2 FYNNEI. This CDR3 contains 15 residues. The CDR3 reads CASSEQRGAGQPQHF. CDR3 in DNA: TGTGCCAGCAGTGAACAACGGGGAGCGGGTCAGCCCCAGCATTTT. Together with reference TRBV2 and TRBJ1-5, the CDR3 gives the full variable domain: EPEVTQTPSHQVTQMGQEVILRCVPISNHLYFYWYRQILGQKVEFLVSFYNNEISEKSEIFDDQFSVERPDGSNFTLKIRSTKLEDSAMYFCASSEQRGAGQPQHFGDGTRLSIL.

The CDR3 region is CASRIRVYTDTQYF. Written as DNA, the CDR3 is TGTGCCAGCCGTATCCGGGTTTACACAGATACGCAGTATTTT. The chain is built from TRBV6-5 and TRBJ2-3; no firm D call. CDR1 and CDR2 (germline): MNHEY, SVGAGI. Trimming shortened V by 8 bases and J by 2 bases, and 14 bases separated the two germline ends. The CDR3 totals 14 residues.

The chain is built from TRBV10-1 and TRBJ2-1; TRBD2 aligns across 8 bases. Losses at the gene ends were 0 bases for V and 2 bases for J; bases not matched to a gene: 0. Germline assignment: CDR1 WNHNN and CDR2 SYGVQD (reference sequence). This CDR3 has 15 residues. The CDR3 nucleotides are TGCGCCAGCAGTGAGTCCGGGGGGGCCTACAATGAGCAGTTCTTC. Translating gives CASSESGGAYNEQFF.

This sequence joins TRBV18 and TRBJ1-5; D might be TRBD1 (6 bases). The CDR3 runs to 14 residues. V was pared by 2 bases and J by 8 bases, with 13 bases between. In germline, CDR1 is KGHSH, CDR2 LQKENI. In DNA, the CDR3 is TGTGCCAGCTCACCAAGGGGGGGCCAGGAGCCCCAGCATTTT. It translates to CASSPRGGQEPQHF.

In this sample, this clone turned up once. The V gene is TRBV5-1, the J gene TRBJ2-3; TRBD2 matches at 12 bases. Trimming took 0 bases from V and 1 from J; bases not matched to a gene: 12. The CDR3 has 20 residues. The V gene's germline CDR1 is SGHRS and CDR2 YFSETQ. The CDR3 protein is CASSLVASASGGAGTDTQYF. CDR3 nucleotide sequence: TGCGCCAGCAGCTTGGTTGCTTCGGCTAGCGGGGGGGCCGGCACAGATACGCAGTATTTT.

The V and J genes are TRBV7-9 and TRBJ2-3; tentative D call: TRBD1 (5 bases). V dropped 8 bases and J dropped 2 bases, with 20 bases sitting between them. CDR1 and CDR2 from the germline V gene are SEHNR and FQNEAQ (reference sequence). CDR3 size: 16 residues. This chain's CDR3 is CASAPVGRAFTDTQYF. In DNA, the CDR3 is TGTGCCAGCGCCCCTGTGGGCAGGGCATTCACAGATACGCAGTATTTT.

V and J are TRBV5-1 and TRBJ2-5; 10 bases agree with TRBD1. Germline CDR1 SGHRS, CDR2 YFSETQ. This CDR3 is built from 14 residues. V dropped 4 bases and J dropped 4; count of bases not matched to a gene: 4. The CDR3 loop reads CASSPTGGAETQYF. The CDR3 DNA is TGCGCCAGCAGCCCGACAGGGGGCGCAGAGACCCAGTACTTC.

The CDR3, as DNA: TGTGCCAGCAGTTCGAGGGGTGAAAAACTGTTTTTT. This codes for CASSSRGEKLFF. The rearrangement uses TRBV6-6 and TRBJ1-4; D is perhaps TRBD1 (5 bases). Per the germline V gene, CDR1 is MNHNY and CDR2 is SVGAGI (reference sequence). CDR3 size: 12 residues. V lost 4 bases to trimming and J lost 7 bases, with 7 bases between them.

The J gene is TRBJ2-3, the V gene TRBV10-1; maybe TRBD1 (6 bases). Germline assignment: CDR1 WNHNN and CDR2 SYGVQD (reference sequence). This CDR3 spans 14 amino acids. V lost 2 bases and J lost 2, with 8 bases in between. The CDR3: CASSETGNTDTQYF. The CDR3 DNA follows: TGCGCCAGCAGTGAGACAGGGAACACAGATACGCAGTATTTT.

The chain couples TRBV19 to TRBJ1-2; no reliable D call. This CDR3 region has 13 residues. V was shortened by 5 bases and J by 4 bases, with 11 bases between the two germline ends. The V gene's germline CDR1 is LNHDA and CDR2 SQIVND (reference sequence). CDR3 coding DNA: TGTGCCAGTAGTCGAGACGGATTCTATGGCTACACCTTC. Translation: CASSRDGFYGYTF.

J is TRBJ2-3 and V is TRBV7-3; 8 bases fit TRBD2. The CDR3 has 16 amino acids. Germline V gene sequence: CDR1 SGHTA, CDR2 FQGTGA. V shed 4 bases, J shed 3 bases, and the junction held 9 bases outside the gene matches. The CDR3 bases are TGTGCCAGCAGCTCCAGGAGCGGGGGACCTACAGATACGCAGTATTTT. Translated: CASSSRSGGPTDTQYF.

This clone was seen only once. V gene TRBV28 combines with J gene TRBJ2-1, with 14 bases aligning to TRBD2. Per the germline V gene, CDR1 is MDHEN and CDR2 is SYDVKM. V trimming: 4 bases; J trimming: 3 bases; junction bases outside the gene matches: 8. The CDR3 runs to 18 residues. The CDR3 reads CASSSPGLAGVNYNEQFF. In DNA, the CDR3 is TGTGCCAGCAGTTCCCCGGGACTAGCGGGGGTAAACTACAATGAGCAGTTCTTC. The entire variable domain, with the rest obtained from reference TRBV28 and TRBJ2-1, is as follows: DVKVTQSSRYLVKRTGEKVFLECVQDMDHENMFWYRQDPGLGLRLIYFSYDVKMKEKGDIPEGYSVSREKKERFSLILESASTNQTSMYLCASSSPGLAGVNYNEQFFGPGTRLTVL.

The chain employs TRBV5-5 and TRBJ2-7, with D perhaps being TRBD1 or TRBD2 (5 bases each). The CDR3 has 15 residues. The germline CDR1 and CDR2 sequences are SGHKS and YYEKEE (reference sequence). V lost 3 bases, J lost 3 bases, and 16 bases lay in between. The CDR3 protein is CASSWGLAVFYEQYF. The CDR3 DNA follows: TGTGCCAGCAGCTGGGGGTTGGCGGTTTTCTACGAGCAGTACTTC. Full variable domain (outside the CDR3, taken from reference TRBV5-5 and TRBJ2-7): DAGVTQSPTHLIKTRGQQVTLRCSPISGHKSVSWYQQVLGQGPQFIFQYYEKEERGRGNFPDRFSARQFPNYSSELNVNALLLGDSALYLCASSWGLAVFYEQYFGPGTRLTVT.